This T cell receptor (beta chain) was documented in a study of ipilimumab plus nivolumab after autologous stem cell transplantation. Patients received nivolumab 3 mg/kg at weeks 1, 4, 7, 10, then fortnightly to week 26. CDR3 size: 16 residues. The V and J ends lost 0 bases and 0 bases respectively, with 11 bases between them. CDR1 and CDR2 from the germline V gene are SGHNT and YYREEE (reference sequence). Clones were read by immunoSEQ multiplex PCR, and TCRdb kept only the in-frame ones, dropping some. The sample consists of around 15,000 clones, over 75% of them appearing once. Sequenced here: PBMCs, sampled in a trial of ipilimumab plus nivolumab as post-transplant consolidation. This clonotype originated in a male donor with diffuse large B-cell lymphoma. The chain recombines TRBV5-4 with TRBJ2-3; D is unresolved. The CDR3 region is CASSLGAPASTDTQYF. Here the CDR3 DNA reads TGTGCCAGCAGCTTGGGAGCGCCAGCTAGCACAGATACGCAGTATTTT.